A single sample gave rise to the 5 T cell receptor beta chains below, sequenced in a study of identical twins. Each CDR3 protein is one row after TCRdb ran MiXCR on the 5' RACE reads. The repertoire holds about 920,000 distinct CDR3 sequences, with approximately 13% as singletons. This sample was shared with a second study, whose subject was yellow fever vaccine responses in identical twins.

Sequencing used PBMCs. All receptors come from a woman between 18 and 29 years old in good health.

This chain connects TRBV3-1 to TRBJ2-1; D gene ambiguous. CDR3 size: 15 residues. CDR1 and CDR2 from the germline V gene are LGHDT and YNNKEL (reference sequence). V lost 0 bases and J lost 8, with 14 bases in between. The CDR3 DNA follows: TGTGCCAGCAGCCAAGATCCTGGAAGACCCGATGAGCAGTTCTTC. Translation gives CASSQDPGRPDEQFF.

This clonotype was observed a few times. CDR3 in amino acids: CASSFTYGPHSDEQFF. CDR3 nucleotide sequence: TGTGCCAGCAGTTTCACCTACGGGCCTCATTCCGATGAGCAGTTCTTC. The genes are TRBV6-5 and TRBJ2-1; the D is unclear. Between the trimmed V and J ends, which lost 4 bases and 8 bases, there was a span of 21 bases. The CDR3 contains 16 residues. Germline V gene lookup returns CDR1 MNHEY and CDR2 SVGAGI.

This sequence joins TRBV19 and TRBJ2-1; 10 bases agree with TRBD2. The CDR3 runs 16 residues. Germline trimming cut 2 bases from V and 9 bases from J; bases unmatched to any gene: 10. Germline CDR1 is LNHDA and CDR2 is SQIVND (reference sequence). CDR3 region: CASSISGAGGGSEQFF. The CDR3 DNA reads TGTGCCAGTAGTATATCAGGAGCGGGAGGGGGGAGTGAGCAGTTCTTC.

This clonotype came up a few times. The chain combines TRBV7-9 with TRBJ2-6; 10 bases fit TRBD1. Germline CDR1 SEHNR, CDR2 FQNEAQ (reference sequence). The CDR3 totals 15 residues. The junction had 5 bases not matched to a gene; V was cut back by 10 bases and J by 2 bases. The CDR3, as DNA: TGTGCCATCCCGGACAGGGGGGCTGGGGCCAACGTCCTGACTTTC. Encoded protein: CAIPDRGAGANVLTF.

In its sample, this clonotype was seen a few times. This sequence joins TRBV3-1 and TRBJ2-1; 9 bases line up with TRBD1. Germline values: CDR1 LGHDT, CDR2 YNNKEL (reference sequence). Germline trimming cut 3 bases from V and 8 bases from J; bases unmatched to any gene: 11. CDR3 length: 16 residues. CDR3 loop: CASSQGYDRGKDEQFF. In DNA form, the CDR3 reads TGTGCCAGCAGCCAGGGTTATGACAGGGGGAAAGATGAGCAGTTCTTC.